Listed here are 28 T cell receptor beta chains from one sample, sequenced in a study of CD8 T cells in ankylosing spondylitis. MiXCR, applied by TCRdb to the 5' RACE reads, yields one record per CDR3 protein. The sample consists of about 310,000 distinct CDR3 sequences, around 20% of them appearing once. The sample was blood, either unsorted or a sorted T cell fraction (not recorded which). The receptors originated from a female donor with ankylosing spondylitis or in good health (not recorded which).

The chain couples TRBV29-1 to TRBJ1-1; the D gene is possibly TRBD1 (6 bases). The CDR3 totals 15 residues. Germline V gene data show CDR1 as SQVTM and CDR2 as ANQGSEA. Trimming removed 4 bases from V and 4 bases from J, with 19 bases in between. CDR3 protein: CSVAFTGQRGTEAFF. The DNA of the CDR3 is TGCAGCGTTGCCTTTACCGGACAGCGGGGCACTGAAGCTTTCTTT.

V gene TRBV29-1 combines with J gene TRBJ2-4; D is unclear. CDR1 is SQVTM, CDR2 ANQGSEA, per germline. V gave up 4 bases and J gave up 2 bases, with 21 bases separating them. The CDR3 has 17 amino acids. The CDR3, as DNA: TGCAGCGTTGTTCGAAGAGGTTTGGGCAGTTCCAAAAACATTCAGTACTTC. It specifies CSVVRRGLGSSKNIQYF.

This chain links TRBV6-1 with TRBJ2-2; TRBD1 or TRBD2 may be the D gene (7 bases each). V was cut by 6 bases and J by 4 bases, with 18 bases left in between. The CDR3 runs to 16 residues. Germline CDR1 MNHNS, CDR2 SASEGT. Here the CDR3 reads CASSRGEGAGTGELFF. The CDR3 region has the DNA TGTGCCAGCAGCCGGGGGGAGGGGGCGGGCACCGGGGAGCTGTTTTTT.

The CDR3 coding sequence is TGTGCCAGCAGTTATTACCTACGTGGGACAGTGGGGGAGGAGACCCAGTACTTC. It is translated as CASSYYLRGTVGEETQYF. The J gene is TRBJ2-5, the V gene TRBV6-5, with 7 positions matching TRBD1. Germline trimming cut 3 bases from V and 5 bases from J; bases unmatched to any gene: 18. Germline CDR1 and CDR2: MNHEY and SVGAGI. This CDR3 has 18 residues.

This clonotype was seen only a few times. The rearrangement links TRBV7-9 to TRBJ2-1; 8 positions agree with TRBD2. CDR3 length: 14 amino acids. Looked up from germline, CDR1 is SEHNR and CDR2 is FQNEAQ (reference sequence). The V gene end was trimmed by 7 bases and the J gene end by 10 bases; junction bases not matched to a gene: 12. The CDR3 sequence: CASTLSGGRVEQFF. CDR3 sequence (DNA): TGTGCCAGCACCCTGAGCGGGGGCCGCGTGGAGCAGTTCTTC.

This clonotype was observed at least ten times. The J gene is TRBJ2-5, the V gene TRBV24-1; D is perhaps TRBD2 (5 bases). Germline loops: CDR1 KGHDR, CDR2 SFDVKD. V shed 6 bases and J shed 2 bases, with 12 bases lying between them. The CDR3 contains 14 residues. CDR3 bases: TGTGCCACCAGTATGACTAAGGCTCAAGAGACCCAGTACTTC. This codes for CATSMTKAQETQYF.

This chain connects TRBV7-2 to TRBJ2-7; weak D call: TRBD2 (7 bases). The CDR3 runs 14 residues. From germline, CDR1 is SGHTA and CDR2 FQGNSA. Trimming shortened V by 5 bases and J by 9 bases, and 20 bases separated the two germline ends. The CDR3 protein is CASSPLTSVGGQYF. The CDR3, as DNA: TGTGCCAGCAGCCCCCTAACTAGCGTAGGGGGGCAGTACTTC.

The rearrangement joins TRBV12-3 or TRBV12-4 to TRBJ1-6, with 9 bases that match TRBD1. The CDR3 has 14 residues. The ends lost 5 bases at V and 10 bases at J; junction bases unmatched: 6. CDR3: CASSLDRGRSPLHF. CDR3 DNA: TGTGCCAGCAGTCTGGACAGGGGACGATCACCCCTCCACTTT.

The chain combines TRBV2 with TRBJ2-7, with 15 bases fitting TRBD2. Germline V gene lookup returns CDR1 SNHLY and CDR2 FYNNEI. The length of the CDR3 is 14 residues. J gave up 6 bases and V 6 bases, and 3 bases lay outside the gene matches. CDR3 amino acids: CASRGGLAGGEQYF. The CDR3, as DNA: TGTGCCAGCAGGGGGGGACTAGCGGGAGGCGAGCAGTACTTC.

The CDR3 loop is CASSPILGQLKPRDLEQFF. The CDR3 region has the DNA TGTGCCAGCAGCCCGATATTAGGACAGCTGAAGCCCCGCGACCTTGAGCAGTTCTTC. The chain links TRBV6-2 or TRBV6-3 to TRBJ2-1; possible D gene TRBD1, 6 bases. The CDR3 is 19 amino acids. V dropped 6 bases and J dropped 9 bases, with 33 bases sitting between them. In germline, CDR1 is MNHEY, CDR2 SVGEGT.

This clonotype showed up many times. The V and J genes are TRBV20-1 and TRBJ2-1; TRBD2 is a possible D gene (5 bases). With 5 bases removed from V and 8 bases from J, the gap between germline ends came to 7 bases. This CDR3 has 10 residues. The germline V gene encodes CDR1 DFQATT and CDR2 SNEGSKA (reference sequence). CDR3: CSAGSYEQFF. Written as DNA, the CDR3 is TGCAGTGCTGGGAGCTATGAGCAGTTCTTC.

J is TRBJ2-1 and V is TRBV6-5; D is unresolved. V was pared by 0 bases and J by 10 bases, with 16 bases between. Germline lookup yields CDR1 MNHEY and CDR2 SVGAGI. This CDR3 contains 15 residues. CDR3 nucleotide sequence: TGTGCCAGCAGTTACTCGACCGGACCGCCCAGGGAGCAGTTCTTC. Its protein is CASSYSTGPPREQFF.

The rearrangement uses TRBV3-1 and TRBJ2-3, with 8 positions matching TRBD2. V was clipped by 0 bases and J by 14 bases; unmatched bases: 16. CDR1 is LGHDT, CDR2 YNNKEL, per germline (reference sequence). The CDR3 is 16 amino acids. The CDR3 DNA follows: TGTGCCAGCAGCCAAGAATCAGGCAGCGGGAGAGCACCGCGGTATTTT. Translated: CASSQESGSGRAPRYF.

This rearrangement joins TRBV11-1 to TRBJ2-5; 8 nucleotides line up with TRBD1. CDR1 is SGHAT and CDR2 is FQDESV in the germline V gene (reference sequence). The CDR3 runs to 18 residues. The ends lost 2 bases at V and 2 bases at J; junction bases unmatched: 13. The CDR3 bases are TGTGCCAGCAGCTTACCAAGGACAGGGAAGACGGAGCAAGAGACCCAGTACTTC. Protein sequence: CASSLPRTGKTEQETQYF.

The J gene is TRBJ1-6, the V gene TRBV20-1, with 8 bases lining up with TRBD1. Unmatched junction bases numbered 8, after V lost 2 bases and J lost 5 bases. The CDR3 is 16 residues long. Germline CDR1 is DFQATT and CDR2 is SNEGSKA (reference sequence). The CDR3 nucleotides are TGCAGTGCTAGATCTCTAGGGACAGGCGATAATTCACCCCTCCACTTT. It translates to CSARSLGTGDNSPLHF.

The rearrangement joins TRBV12-3 or TRBV12-4 to TRBJ1-4, with D hard to call. The V end lost 7 bases, the J end lost 0 bases, and 9 bases lay between the germline ends. CDR3 size: 14 residues. CDR3: CASTASSTNEKLFF. CDR3 coding DNA: TGTGCCAGCACTGCCAGTTCAACTAATGAAAAACTGTTTTTT.

As concerns this clonotype: A junction end diverges from the germline sequence, so it may reflect a read error. The chain uses TRBV29-1 and TRBJ1-2; D may be TRBD1 (6 bases). This CDR3 has 16 residues. Per germline, CDR1 SQVTM and CDR2 ANQGSEA. CDR3 DNA: TGCAGCGTTGAAGATTCCGGGACACGCGCTAACTACGGCTACACCTTC. Encoded protein: CSVEDSGTRANYGYTF.

The chain recombines TRBV7-9 with TRBJ2-1, with no clear D. V was pared by 5 bases and J by 6 bases, with 11 bases between. Germline CDR1 and CDR2: SEHNR and FQNEAQ (reference sequence). The length of the CDR3 is 13 residues. The CDR3 sequence: CASSALNGNEQFF. The CDR3, as DNA: TGTGCCAGCAGCGCCCTTAATGGCAATGAGCAGTTCTTC.

The chain recombines TRBV4-3 with TRBJ1-1, with no clear D. The CDR3 length is 14 residues. The germline V and J ends were trimmed by 2 bases and 2 bases, with 9 bases remaining between them. Germline V gene data show CDR1 as LGHNA and CDR2 as YSLEER. CDR3 loop: CASSQRGFNTEAFF. CDR3 DNA sequence: TGCGCCAGCAGCCAACGGGGTTTTAACACTGAAGCTTTCTTT.

In this sample, this clonotype turned up many times. This chain links TRBV3-1 with TRBJ2-1; D possibly corresponds to TRBD2 (5 bases). The germline V gene encodes CDR1 LGHDT and CDR2 YNNKEL (reference sequence). The CDR3 extends over 13 amino acids. Trimming shortened V by 5 bases and J by 9 bases, and 14 bases separated the two germline ends. The CDR3 region has the DNA TGTGCCAGCAGCTCCCCCGTCCGGGGTGAGCAGTTCTTC. It specifies CASSSPVRGEQFF.

About this clonotype: A single base separates this from a much larger clone, so it may be a read error. CDR3 region: CASSTGLAGVEAQYF. The CDR3 coding sequence is TGTGCCAGCAGTACTGGACTAGCGGGAGTGGAGGCCCAGTACTTC. The chain couples TRBV12-3 or TRBV12-4 to TRBJ2-5, with TRBD2 matching 13 bases. This CDR3 is built from 15 residues. The ends lost 5 bases at V and 9 bases at J; junction bases unmatched: 9.

This clonotype came up many times. The V and J genes are TRBV5-4 and TRBJ2-1; D is unclear. The CDR3 has 13 amino acids. Trimming pared 2 bases from V and 6 bases from J, leaving 9 bases between. Looked up from germline, CDR1 is SGHNT and CDR2 is YYREEE (reference sequence). The CDR3 DNA is TGTGCCAGCAGCTTAGACTGGGCCAATGAGCAGTTCTTC. It encodes CASSLDWANEQFF.

This sequence joins TRBV20-1 and TRBJ2-2, with D tentatively TRBD2 (6 bases). There are 16 residues in the CDR3. Germline CDR1 is DFQATT and CDR2 is SNEGSKA (reference sequence). V was clipped by 4 bases and J by 2 bases, with 17 bases between them. The CDR3: CSATLLGGRNTGELFF. In nucleotides, the CDR3 is TGCAGTGCTACCCTTTTGGGGGGTCGAAACACCGGGGAGCTGTTTTTT.

As to this clonotype: The CDR3 does not end in the conserved phenylalanine or tryptophan, so this is likely a read error. The V call is TRBV7-9, the J call TRBJ2-3; D assignment may be TRBD1 or TRBD2 (5 bases each). Germline CDR1 SEHNR, CDR2 FQNEAQ (reference sequence). The CDR3 consists of 12 residues. V lost 8 bases, J lost 1 base, and 7 bases lay in between. This CDR3 is CASGGGTDTQYS. DNA for the CDR3: TGTGCCAGCGGGGGAGGCACAGATACGCAGTATTCT.

This clonotype was counted only a few times. This chain joins TRBV12-3 or TRBV12-4 and TRBJ1-5, with 9 bases lining up with TRBD1. The CDR3 totals 16 residues. V lost 3 bases and J lost 2; bases outside the gene matches: 5. CDR3 residues: CASSFGQGRGNQPQHF. Written as DNA, the CDR3 is TGTGCCAGCAGTTTCGGACAGGGGAGAGGCAATCAGCCCCAGCATTTT.

This clonotype was seen repeatedly, ten times or more. The chain uses TRBV12-3 or TRBV12-4 and TRBJ2-3, with 10 bases fitting TRBD2. The CDR3 loop spans 16 amino acids. The V segment lost 0 bases and the J segment 2 bases; nucleotides outside the gene matches: 2. Here the CDR3 reads CASSLALAGDTDTQYF. The DNA of the CDR3 is TGTGCCAGCAGTTTAGCGCTAGCGGGGGACACAGATACGCAGTATTTT.

The chain has TRBV5-1 and TRBJ2-1; perhaps TRBD2 as D (5 bases). V was trimmed by 0 bases and J by 3 bases, leaving 13 bases between them. The CDR3 runs to 16 residues. In germline, CDR1 is SGHRS, CDR2 YFSETQ. CDR3 DNA sequence: TGCGCCAGCAGCTTGGGAACGGCGGGCCACTACAATGAGCAGTTCTTC. Its translation is CASSLGTAGHYNEQFF. The full variable domain, its missing parts supplied by reference TRBV5-1 and TRBJ2-1, is KAGVTQTPRYLIKTRGQQVTLSCSPISGHRSVSWYQQTPGQGLQFLFEYFSETQRNKGNFPGRFSGRQFSNSRSEMNVSTLELGDSALYLCASSLGTAGHYNEQFFGPGTRLTVL.

This chain joins TRBV10-3 and TRBJ2-2, with D perhaps TRBD1 (6 bases). V dropped 0 bases and J dropped 3 bases, with 8 bases sitting between them. Per the germline V gene, CDR1 is ENHRY and CDR2 is SYGVKD. This CDR3 region has 15 residues. The CDR3 protein is CAISESTGYTGELFF. In DNA, the CDR3 is TGTGCCATCAGTGAGTCGACAGGCTACACCGGGGAGCTGTTTTTT.